A single sample gave rise to the 15 T cell receptor beta chains below, sequenced in a study of T cells in Graves' hyperthyroidism and ophthalmopathy. TCR beta CDR3 sequences were amplified from RNA transcripts. The TCR CDR3 first-round RT-PCR relied on the HTBI primer set. TCRdb processed the multiplex PCR reads anew with MiXCR; each CDR3 protein has one entry. The sample has more than 500,000 distinct CDR3 sequences; about 16% are singletons. The specimen was blood. These receptors were taken from a woman in her thirties with Graves' ophthalmopathy.

This clonotype was observed a few times. This chain connects TRBV29-1 to TRBJ1-3, with D possibly being TRBD1 (6 bases). The ends were cut back, 6 bases at V and 3 bases at J, with 12 bases in the middle. The CDR3 sequence is 13 residues long. Germline-derived CDR1 and CDR2 are SQVTM and ANQGSEA. In DNA, the CDR3 is TGCAGCGTCGCTGACAGGAATGGAAACACCATATATTTT. This translates into CSVADRNGNTIYF.

CDR3: CASSPWGGELFF. The CDR3 DNA reads as TGTGCCAGCAGCCCATGGGGAGGGGAGCTGTTTTTT. The chain joins TRBV7-2 to TRBJ2-2; D gene uncertain. Trimming took 5 bases from V and 8 from J, leaving 9 bases between them. The CDR3 spans 12 residues. The germline gives CDR1 SGHTA, CDR2 FQGNSA. The whole variable domain, filled in from reference TRBV7-2 and TRBJ2-2, reads GAGVSQSPSNKVTEKGKDVELRCDPISGHTALYWYRQSLGQGLEFLIYFQGNSAPDKSGLPSDRFSAERTGGSVSTLTIQRTQQEDSAVYLCASSPWGGELFFGEGSRLTVL.

This clonotype was detected a few times. V gene TRBV20-1 combines with J gene TRBJ2-2; TRBD2 matches at 12 bases. CDR3 size: 17 residues. J lost 2 bases, V lost 5 bases, and 9 bases had no gene match. Germline V gene sequence: CDR1 DFQATT, CDR2 SNEGSKA (reference sequence). This CDR3 reads CSAATYGLAGNTGELFF. The DNA for the CDR3 is TGCAGTGCTGCAACGTATGGACTAGCGGGAAACACCGGGGAGCTGTTTTTT.

A note on this clonotype: A junction end diverges from the germline sequence, so it may reflect a read error. The chain combines TRBV6-5 with TRBJ2-5; D is possibly TRBD2 (5 bases). CDR1 MNHEY and CDR2 SVGAGI come from the germline V gene. The CDR3 sequence is 14 residues long. In DNA, the CDR3 is TGTGCCGGCAGTTATACGGGGTCCCAAGAGACCCAGTACTTC. Protein product: CAGSYTGSQETQYF.

This clonotype was counted a few times. The rearrangement joins TRBV30 to TRBJ2-5; D unresolved. The CDR3 loop spans 13 amino acids. Germline values: CDR1 GTSNPN, CDR2 SVGIG (reference sequence). The V end lost 6 bases, the J end lost 2 bases, and 13 bases lay between the germline ends. CDR3 in DNA: TGTGCCTGTTCTAGATACCAACAAGAGACCCAGTACTTC. Its translation: CACSRYQQETQYF.

This clonotype was recorded at least ten times. The chain combines TRBV11-2 with TRBJ2-3, with D uncertain. The germline gives CDR1 SGHAT, CDR2 FQNNGV. Deletions cut 5 bases from V and 3 bases from J, with 12 bases between. CDR3 length: 14 residues. The CDR3 bases are TGTGCCAGCAGCCCAAGAACCATAACAGATACGCAGTATTTT. Protein sequence: CASSPRTITDTQYF.

This chain links TRBV5-5 with TRBJ2-7; D unclear. Per the germline V gene, CDR1 is SGHKS and CDR2 is YYEKEE (reference sequence). This CDR3 spans 13 amino acids. Trimming removed 4 bases at V and 1 base at J, with 9 bases between. CDR3 DNA sequence: TGTGCCAGCAGCCACGGGCCATCCTACGAGCAGTACTTC. Protein sequence: CASSHGPSYEQYF. The variable domain in full, with the rest retrieved from reference TRBV5-5 and TRBJ2-7, is DAGVTQSPTHLIKTRGQQVTLRCSPISGHKSVSWYQQVLGQGPQFIFQYYEKEERGRGNFPDRFSARQFPNYSSELNVNALLLGDSALYLCASSHGPSYEQYFGPGTRLTVT.

This clonotype has ten or more counts. CDR3 nucleotide sequence: TGCGCCAGCAGCTCCGACAGCCTAAATTCACCCCTCCACTTT. Translating gives CASSSDSLNSPLHF. The chain has TRBV5-1 and TRBJ1-6, with TRBD1 as a possible D gene (5 bases). The CDR3 has 14 residues. V gave up 3 bases and J gave up 7 bases, with 11 bases separating them. Germline values: CDR1 SGHRS, CDR2 YFSETQ.

This clonotype was observed at least ten times. J is TRBJ2-2 and V is TRBV5-5; TRBD1 matches 7 bases. V shed 0 bases and J 4 bases; nucleotides not matched to a gene: 9. The length of the CDR3 is 17 residues. Germline V gives CDR1 SGHKS, CDR2 YYEKEE (reference sequence). CDR3 region: CASSLGGPGGSTGELFF. The CDR3 DNA follows: TGTGCCAGCAGCTTGGGAGGGCCAGGGGGTTCCACCGGGGAGCTGTTTTTT.

The chain couples TRBV7-2 to TRBJ2-7, with 8 bases aligning to TRBD1. The V and J ends lost 4 bases and 5 bases, in that order; junction bases with no gene match: 7. Per the germline V gene, CDR1 is SGHTA and CDR2 is FQGNSA. The CDR3 length is 14 residues. CDR3 sequence (DNA): TGTGCCAGCAGCTCTCGACAGGGGATAGACGAGCAGTACTTC. Protein product: CASSSRQGIDEQYF.

Many counts were recorded for this clonotype. This rearrangement joins TRBV7-2 to TRBJ2-3, with a weak D call TRBD1 (6 bases). CDR3 length equals 13 residues. Germline-derived CDR1 and CDR2 are SGHTA and FQGNSA. V lost 0 bases and J lost 11, with 12 bases in between. CDR3 nucleotide sequence: TGTGCCAGCAGCTTAGCGGGGGCAGAAAGGCAGTATTTT. Translation gives CASSLAGAERQYF.

In its sample, this clonotype was seen a few times. The genes are TRBV7-2 and TRBJ2-7; no reliable D call. This CDR3 comprises 12 residues. Germline V gene lookup returns CDR1 SGHTA and CDR2 FQGNSA. Trimming shortened V by 0 bases and J by 6 bases, and 6 bases separated the two germline ends. Written as DNA, the CDR3 is TGTGCCAGCAGCTTAGCGCTAAGCGAGCAGTACTTC. It yields the protein CASSLALSEQYF.

This clonotype was observed at least ten times. The gene calls are TRBV20-1 and TRBJ2-3; D is perhaps TRBD1 or TRBD2 (5 bases each). CDR1 and CDR2 (germline): DFQATT, SNEGSKA (reference sequence). The V end lost 5 bases, the J end lost 1 base, and 13 bases lay between the germline ends. CDR3 length: 14 residues. The CDR3 loop is CSAPGTPGTDTQYF. The CDR3 DNA follows: TGCAGTGCTCCCGGGACCCCGGGCACAGATACGCAGTATTTT.

This clonotype was counted only a few times. The chain employs TRBV9 and TRBJ2-7; perhaps D is TRBD1 or TRBD2 (6 bases each). V shed 4 bases and J shed 6 bases, with 17 bases lying between them. This CDR3 contains 14 residues. The germline V gene has CDR1 SGDLS and CDR2 YYNGEE. The CDR3 nucleotides are TGTGCCAGCAGCTTAAGACTAGGGGGTTCCGAGCAGTACTTC. The encoded protein is CASSLRLGGSEQYF.

The chain joins TRBV7-8 to TRBJ2-7; 8 bases align to TRBD1. The CDR3 is made up of 17 amino acids. V lost 1 base to trimming and J lost 2 bases; unmatched junction nucleotides: 10. Germline V gene sequence: CDR1 SGHVS, CDR2 FQNEAQ. CDR3 loop: CASSLEPGRGPAYEQYF. DNA for the CDR3: TGTGCCAGCAGCTTAGAGCCCGGCAGGGGGCCGGCCTACGAGCAGTACTTC.